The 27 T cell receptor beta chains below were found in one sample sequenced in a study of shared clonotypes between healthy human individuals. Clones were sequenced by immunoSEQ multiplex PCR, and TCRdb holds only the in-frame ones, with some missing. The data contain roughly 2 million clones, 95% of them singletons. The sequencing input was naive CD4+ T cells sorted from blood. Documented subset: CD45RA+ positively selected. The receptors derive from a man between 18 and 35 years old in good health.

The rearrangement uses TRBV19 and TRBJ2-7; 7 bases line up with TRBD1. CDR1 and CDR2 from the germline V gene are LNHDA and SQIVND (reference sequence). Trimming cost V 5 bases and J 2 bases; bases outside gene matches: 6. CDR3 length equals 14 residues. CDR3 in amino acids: CASSHGQVAYEQYF. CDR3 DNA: TGTGCCAGTAGTCACGGACAGGTAGCCTACGAGCAGTACTTC.

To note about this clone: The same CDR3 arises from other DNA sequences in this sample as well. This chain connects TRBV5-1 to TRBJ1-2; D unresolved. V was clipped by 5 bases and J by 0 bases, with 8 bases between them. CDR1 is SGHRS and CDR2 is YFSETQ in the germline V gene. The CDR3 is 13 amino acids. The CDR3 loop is CASSPGTNYGYTF. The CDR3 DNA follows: TGCGCCAGCAGTCCCGGCACTAACTATGGCTACACCTTC.

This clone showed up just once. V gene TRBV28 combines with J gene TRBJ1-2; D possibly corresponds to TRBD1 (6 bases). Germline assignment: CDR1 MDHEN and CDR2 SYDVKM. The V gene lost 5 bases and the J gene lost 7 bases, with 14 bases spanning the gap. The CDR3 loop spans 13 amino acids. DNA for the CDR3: TGTGCCAGCAGTACCACAGGGTATGGTGGCTACACCTTC. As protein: CASSTTGYGGYTF.

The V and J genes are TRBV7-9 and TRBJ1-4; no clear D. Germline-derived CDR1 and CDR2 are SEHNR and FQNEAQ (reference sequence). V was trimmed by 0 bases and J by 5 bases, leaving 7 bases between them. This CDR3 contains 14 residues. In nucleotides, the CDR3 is TGTGCCAGCAGCTTAGCGGGAACCAATGAAAAACTGTTTTTT. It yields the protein CASSLAGTNEKLFF.

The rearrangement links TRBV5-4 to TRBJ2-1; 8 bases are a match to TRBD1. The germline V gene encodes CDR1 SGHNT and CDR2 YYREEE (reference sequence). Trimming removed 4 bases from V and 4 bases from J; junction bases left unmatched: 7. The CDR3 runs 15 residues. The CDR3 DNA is TGTGCCAGCAGCAAAGACAGGGGCGTTTACAATGAGCAGTTCTTC. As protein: CASSKDRGVYNEQFF.

The CDR3 sequence is CASSPPWTRSGKTGGEQYF. CDR3 DNA: TGTGCCAGCAGCCCCCCCTGGACACGCAGCGGTAAAACAGGAGGCGAGCAGTACTTC. The chain is built from TRBV21-1 and TRBJ2-7. TRBV21-1 is an annotated pseudogene. CDR3 length: 19 residues.

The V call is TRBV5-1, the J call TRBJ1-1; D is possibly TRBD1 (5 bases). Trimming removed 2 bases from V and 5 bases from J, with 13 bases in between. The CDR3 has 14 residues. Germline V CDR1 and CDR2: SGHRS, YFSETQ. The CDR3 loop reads CASSFGGMGTEAFF. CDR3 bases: TGCGCCAGCAGCTTTGGGGGAATGGGGACTGAAGCTTTCTTT.

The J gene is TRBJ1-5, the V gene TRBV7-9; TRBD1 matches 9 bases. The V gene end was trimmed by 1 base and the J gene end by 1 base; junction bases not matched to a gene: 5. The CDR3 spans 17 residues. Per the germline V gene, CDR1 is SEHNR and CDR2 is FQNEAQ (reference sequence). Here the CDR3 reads CASSLVGTGMSNQPQHF. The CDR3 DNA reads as TGTGCCAGCAGCTTAGTAGGGACAGGGATGAGCAATCAGCCCCAGCATTTT.

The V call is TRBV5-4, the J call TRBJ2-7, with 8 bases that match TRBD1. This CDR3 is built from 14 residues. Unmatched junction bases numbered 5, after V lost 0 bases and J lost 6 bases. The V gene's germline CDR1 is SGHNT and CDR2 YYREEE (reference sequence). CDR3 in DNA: TGTGCCAGCAGCTTGGGCGGACAGGGTGGCGAGCAGTACTTC. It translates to CASSLGGQGGEQYF. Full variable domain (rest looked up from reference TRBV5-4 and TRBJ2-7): ETGVTQSPTHLIKTRGQQVTLRCSSQSGHNTVSWYQQALGQGPQFIFQYYREEENGRGNFPPRFSGLQFPNYSSELNVNALELDDSALYLCASSLGGQGGEQYFGPGTRLTVT.

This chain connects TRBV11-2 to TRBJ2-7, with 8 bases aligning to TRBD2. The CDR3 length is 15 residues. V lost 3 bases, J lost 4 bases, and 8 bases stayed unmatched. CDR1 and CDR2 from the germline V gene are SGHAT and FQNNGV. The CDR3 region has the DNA TGTGCCAGCAGCTTCTCGGGGGGGCTTATATACGAGCAGTACTTC. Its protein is CASSFSGGLIYEQYF.

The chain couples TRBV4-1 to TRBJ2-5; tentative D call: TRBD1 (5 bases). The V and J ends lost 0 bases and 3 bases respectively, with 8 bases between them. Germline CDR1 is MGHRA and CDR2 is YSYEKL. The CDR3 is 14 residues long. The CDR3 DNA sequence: TGCGCCAGCAGCCAAGACCGACAGAAAGAGACCCAGTACTTC. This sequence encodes CASSQDRQKETQYF.

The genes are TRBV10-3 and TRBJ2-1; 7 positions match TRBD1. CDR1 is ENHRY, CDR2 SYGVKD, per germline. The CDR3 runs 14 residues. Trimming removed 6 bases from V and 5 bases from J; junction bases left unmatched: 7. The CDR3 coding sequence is TGTGCCATCAGGCCCGGGACAGAACACAATGAGCAGTTCTTC. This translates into CAIRPGTEHNEQFF.

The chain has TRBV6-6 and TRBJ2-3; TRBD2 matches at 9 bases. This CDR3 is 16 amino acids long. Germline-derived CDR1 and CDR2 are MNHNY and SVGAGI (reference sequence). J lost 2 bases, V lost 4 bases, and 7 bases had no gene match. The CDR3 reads CASSSYLAGNTDTQYF. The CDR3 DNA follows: TGTGCCAGCAGTTCCTACCTAGCGGGGAACACAGATACGCAGTATTTT.

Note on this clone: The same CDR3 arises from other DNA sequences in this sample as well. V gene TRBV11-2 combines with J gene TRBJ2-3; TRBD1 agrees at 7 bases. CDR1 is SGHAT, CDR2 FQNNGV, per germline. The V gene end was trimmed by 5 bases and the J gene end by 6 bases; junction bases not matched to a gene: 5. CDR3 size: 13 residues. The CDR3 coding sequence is TGTGCCAGCAGCGCAACAGGGGTGGATACGCAGTATTTT. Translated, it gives CASSATGVDTQYF.

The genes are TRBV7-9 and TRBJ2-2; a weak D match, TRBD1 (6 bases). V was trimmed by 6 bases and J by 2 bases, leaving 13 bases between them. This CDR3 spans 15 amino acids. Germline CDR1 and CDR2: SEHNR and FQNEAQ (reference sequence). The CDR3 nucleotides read TGTGCCAGCAGATTGGGACACATAAACACCGGGGAGCTGTTTTTT. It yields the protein CASRLGHINTGELFF.

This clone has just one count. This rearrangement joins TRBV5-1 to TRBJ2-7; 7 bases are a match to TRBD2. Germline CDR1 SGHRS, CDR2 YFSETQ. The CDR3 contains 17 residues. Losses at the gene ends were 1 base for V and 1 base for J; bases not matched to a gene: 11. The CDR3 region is CASSLSRLANFSYEQYF. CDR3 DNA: TGCGCCAGCAGCTTGTCGCGACTAGCAAACTTTTCCTACGAGCAGTACTTC.

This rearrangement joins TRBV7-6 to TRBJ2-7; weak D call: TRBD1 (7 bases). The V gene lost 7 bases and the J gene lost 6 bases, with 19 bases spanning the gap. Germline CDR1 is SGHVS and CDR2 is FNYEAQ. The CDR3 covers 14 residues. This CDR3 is CASKWRDSLGEQYF. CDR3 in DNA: TGTGCCAGCAAATGGAGGGACAGTTTGGGCGAGCAGTACTTC.

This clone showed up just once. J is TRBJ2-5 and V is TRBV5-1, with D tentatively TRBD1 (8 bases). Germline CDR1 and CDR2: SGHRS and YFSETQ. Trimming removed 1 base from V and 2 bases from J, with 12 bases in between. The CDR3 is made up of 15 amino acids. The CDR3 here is CASSLTGGGQETQYF. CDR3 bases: TGCGCCAGCAGCTTGACAGGGGGAGGGCAAGAGACCCAGTACTTC. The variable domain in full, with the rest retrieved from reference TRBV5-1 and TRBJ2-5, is KAGVTQTPRYLIKTRGQQVTLSCSPISGHRSVSWYQQTPGQGLQFLFEYFSETQRNKGNFPGRFSGRQFSNSRSEMNVSTLELGDSALYLCASSLTGGGQETQYFGPGTRLLVL.

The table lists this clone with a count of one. The CDR3, as DNA: TGCGCCAGCAGTGGGACTAGGAACACCGGGGAGCTGTTTTTT. Protein sequence: CASSGTRNTGELFF. The rearrangement links TRBV10-1 to TRBJ2-2; 7 bases fit TRBD2. The J segment lost 1 base and the V segment lost 4 bases, leaving 0 bases of the junction unmatched. The CDR3 extends over 14 amino acids. The germline CDR1 and CDR2 sequences are WNHNN and SYGVQD (reference sequence).

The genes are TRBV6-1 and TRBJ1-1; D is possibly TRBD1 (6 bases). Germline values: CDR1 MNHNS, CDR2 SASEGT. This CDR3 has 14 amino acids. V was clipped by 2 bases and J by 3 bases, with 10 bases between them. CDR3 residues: CASSELRGDTEAFF. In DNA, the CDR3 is TGTGCCAGCAGTGAACTTAGGGGGGACACTGAAGCTTTCTTT.

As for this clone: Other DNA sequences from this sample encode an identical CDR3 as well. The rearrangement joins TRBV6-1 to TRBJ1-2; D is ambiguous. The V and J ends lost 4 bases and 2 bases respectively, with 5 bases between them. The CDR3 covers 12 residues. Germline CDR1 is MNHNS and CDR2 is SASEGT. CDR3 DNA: TGTGCCAGCAGTGGACTCAACTATGGCTACACCTTC. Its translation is CASSGLNYGYTF.

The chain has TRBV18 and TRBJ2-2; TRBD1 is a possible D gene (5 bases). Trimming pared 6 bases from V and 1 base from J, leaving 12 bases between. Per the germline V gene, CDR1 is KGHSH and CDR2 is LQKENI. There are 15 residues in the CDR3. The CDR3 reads CASSQFTGNTGELFF. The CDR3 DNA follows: TGTGCCAGCTCTCAATTTACAGGGAACACCGGGGAGCTGTTTTTT.

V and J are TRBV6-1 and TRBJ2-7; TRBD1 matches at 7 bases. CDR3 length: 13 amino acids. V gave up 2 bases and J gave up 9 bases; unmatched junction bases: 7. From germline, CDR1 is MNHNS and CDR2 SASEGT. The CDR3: CASSEWGQSAQYF. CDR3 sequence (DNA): TGTGCCAGCAGTGAATGGGGACAGAGCGCGCAGTACTTC.

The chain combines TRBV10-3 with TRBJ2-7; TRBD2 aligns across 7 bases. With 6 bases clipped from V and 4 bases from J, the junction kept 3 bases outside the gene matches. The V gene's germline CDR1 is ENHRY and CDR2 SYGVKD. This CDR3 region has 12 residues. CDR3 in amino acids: CAISTSEYEQYF. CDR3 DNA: TGTGCCATCAGCACTAGCGAGTACGAGCAGTACTTC.

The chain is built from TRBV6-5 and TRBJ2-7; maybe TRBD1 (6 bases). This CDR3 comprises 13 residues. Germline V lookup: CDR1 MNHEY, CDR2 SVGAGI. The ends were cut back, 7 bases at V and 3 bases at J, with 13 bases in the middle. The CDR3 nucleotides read TGTGCCAGCAAATCGGGACACATCTACGAGCAGTACTTC. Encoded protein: CASKSGHIYEQYF.

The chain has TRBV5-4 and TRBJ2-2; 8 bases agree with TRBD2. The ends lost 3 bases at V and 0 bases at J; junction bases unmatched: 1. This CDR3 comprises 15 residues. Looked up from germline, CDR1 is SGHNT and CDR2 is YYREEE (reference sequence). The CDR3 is CASSSRGANTGELFF. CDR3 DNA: TGTGCCAGCAGCTCGCGGGGGGCGAACACCGGGGAGCTGTTTTTT.

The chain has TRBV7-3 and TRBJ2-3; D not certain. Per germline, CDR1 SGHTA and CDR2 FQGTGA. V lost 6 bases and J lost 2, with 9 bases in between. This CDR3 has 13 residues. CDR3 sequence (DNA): TGTGCCAGCAGTCTCGACATCACAGATACGCAGTATTTT. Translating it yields CASSLDITDTQYF. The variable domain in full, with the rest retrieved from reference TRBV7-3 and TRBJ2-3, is GAGVSQTPSNKVTEKGKYVELRCDPISGHTALYWYRQSLGQGPEFLIYFQGTGAADDSGLPNDRFFAVRPEGSVSTLKIQRTERGDSAVYLCASSLDITDTQYFGPGTRLTVL.